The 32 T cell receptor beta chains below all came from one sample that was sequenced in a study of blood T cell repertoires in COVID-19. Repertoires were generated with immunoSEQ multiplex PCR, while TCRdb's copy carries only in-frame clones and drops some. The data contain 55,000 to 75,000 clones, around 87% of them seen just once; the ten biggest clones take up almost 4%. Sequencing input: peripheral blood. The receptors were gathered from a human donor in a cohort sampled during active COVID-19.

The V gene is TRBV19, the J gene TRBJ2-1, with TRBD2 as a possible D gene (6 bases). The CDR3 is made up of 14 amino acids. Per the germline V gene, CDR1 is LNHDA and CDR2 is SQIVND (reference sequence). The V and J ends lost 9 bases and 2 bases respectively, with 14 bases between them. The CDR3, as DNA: TGTGCCAGCAGCTATAGCGGTCCCTACAATGAGCAGTTCTTC. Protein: CASSYSGPYNEQFF.

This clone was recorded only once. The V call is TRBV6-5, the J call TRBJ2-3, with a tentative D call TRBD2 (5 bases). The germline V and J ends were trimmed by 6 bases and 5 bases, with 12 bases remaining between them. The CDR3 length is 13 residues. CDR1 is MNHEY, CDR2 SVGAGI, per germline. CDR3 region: CASRPSLQDTQYF. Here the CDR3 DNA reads TGTGCCAGCAGGCCTAGCCTTCAAGATACGCAGTATTTT.

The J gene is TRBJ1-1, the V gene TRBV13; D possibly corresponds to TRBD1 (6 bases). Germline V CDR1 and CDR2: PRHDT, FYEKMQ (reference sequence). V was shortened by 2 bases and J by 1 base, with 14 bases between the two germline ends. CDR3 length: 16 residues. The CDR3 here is CASSLTHPGENTEAFF. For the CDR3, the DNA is TGTGCCAGCAGCTTAACCCATCCAGGGGAGAACACTGAAGCTTTCTTT.

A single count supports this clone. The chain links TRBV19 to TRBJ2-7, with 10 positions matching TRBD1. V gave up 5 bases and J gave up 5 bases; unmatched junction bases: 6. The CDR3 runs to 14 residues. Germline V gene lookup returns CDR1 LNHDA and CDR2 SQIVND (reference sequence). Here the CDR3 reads CASSPRDRGDEQYF. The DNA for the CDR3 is TGTGCCAGTAGTCCCCGGGACAGGGGCGACGAGCAGTACTTC. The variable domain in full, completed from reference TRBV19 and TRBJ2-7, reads DGGITQSPKYLFRKEGQNVTLSCEQNLNHDAMYWYRQDPGQGLRLIYYSQIVNDFQKGDIAEGYSVSREKKESFPLTVTSAQKNPTAFYLCASSPRDRGDEQYFGPGTRLTVT.

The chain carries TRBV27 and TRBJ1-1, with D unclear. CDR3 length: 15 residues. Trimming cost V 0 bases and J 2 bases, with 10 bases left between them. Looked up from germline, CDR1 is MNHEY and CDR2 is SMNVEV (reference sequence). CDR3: CASSLSVEGNTEAFF. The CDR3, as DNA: TGTGCCAGCAGTTTATCGGTCGAGGGAAACACTGAAGCTTTCTTT.

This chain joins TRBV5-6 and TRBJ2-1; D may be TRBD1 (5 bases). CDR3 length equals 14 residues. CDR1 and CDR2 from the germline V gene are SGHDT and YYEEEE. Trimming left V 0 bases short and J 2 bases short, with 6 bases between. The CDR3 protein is CASSLGQTYNEQFF. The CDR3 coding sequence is TGTGCCAGCAGCTTGGGACAGACCTACAATGAGCAGTTCTTC.

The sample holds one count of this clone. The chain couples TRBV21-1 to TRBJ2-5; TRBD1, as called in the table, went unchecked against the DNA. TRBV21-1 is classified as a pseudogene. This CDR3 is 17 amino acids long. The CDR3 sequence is CASSKEGLDRYQETQYF. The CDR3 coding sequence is TGTGCCAGCAGCAAAGAAGGGCTAGACAGGTACCAAGAGACCCAGTACTTC.

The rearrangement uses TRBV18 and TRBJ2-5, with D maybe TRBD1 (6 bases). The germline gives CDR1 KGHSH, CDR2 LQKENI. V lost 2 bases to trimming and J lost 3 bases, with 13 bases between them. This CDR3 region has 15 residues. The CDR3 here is CASSPSWTDEETQYF. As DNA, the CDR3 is TGTGCCAGCTCACCATCCTGGACAGACGAAGAGACCCAGTACTTC.

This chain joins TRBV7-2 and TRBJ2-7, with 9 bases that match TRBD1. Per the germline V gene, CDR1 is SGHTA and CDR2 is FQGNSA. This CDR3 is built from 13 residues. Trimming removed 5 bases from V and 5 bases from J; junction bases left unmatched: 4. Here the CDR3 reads CASSRDREDEQYF. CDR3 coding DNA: TGTGCCAGCAGCCGGGACAGGGAGGACGAGCAGTACTTC.

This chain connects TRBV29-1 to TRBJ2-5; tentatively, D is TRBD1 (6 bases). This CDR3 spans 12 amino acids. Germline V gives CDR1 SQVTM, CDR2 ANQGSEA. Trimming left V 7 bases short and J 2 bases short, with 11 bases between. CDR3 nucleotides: TGCAGCGGTACAGGGACACAAGAGACCCAGTACTTC. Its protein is CSGTGTQETQYF.

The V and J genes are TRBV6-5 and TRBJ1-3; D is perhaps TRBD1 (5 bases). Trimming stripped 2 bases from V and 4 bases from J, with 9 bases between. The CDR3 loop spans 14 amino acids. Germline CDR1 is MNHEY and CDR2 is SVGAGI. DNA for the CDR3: TGTGCCAGCAGTTACGGGGGGAACGGAAACACCATATATTTT. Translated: CASSYGGNGNTIYF.

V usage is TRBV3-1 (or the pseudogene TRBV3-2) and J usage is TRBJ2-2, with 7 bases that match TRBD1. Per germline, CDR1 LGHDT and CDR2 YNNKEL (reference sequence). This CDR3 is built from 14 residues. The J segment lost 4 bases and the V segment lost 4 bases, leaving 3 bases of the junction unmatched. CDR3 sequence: CASSPRGSTGELFF. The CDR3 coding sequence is TGTGCCAGCAGCCCCAGGGGGTCCACCGGGGAGCTGTTTTTT.

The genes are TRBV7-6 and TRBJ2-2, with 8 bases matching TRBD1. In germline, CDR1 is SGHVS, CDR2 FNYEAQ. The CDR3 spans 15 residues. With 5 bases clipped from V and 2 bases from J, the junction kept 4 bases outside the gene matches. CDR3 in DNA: TGTGCCAGCAGCGCGGGACAGGATAACACCGGGGAGCTGTTTTTT. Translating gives CASSAGQDNTGELFF.

CDR3 nucleotide sequence: TGTGCCAGCAGCCAAGATAGTCGACACCCAAACACAGATACGCAGTATTTT. Encoded protein: CASSQDSRHPNTDTQYF. This rearrangement joins TRBV3-1 (or the pseudogene TRBV3-2) to TRBJ2-3; D ambiguous. The germline V gene has CDR1 LGHDT and CDR2 YNNKEL (reference sequence). The CDR3 spans 17 residues. The germline V and J ends were trimmed by 0 bases and 2 bases, with 15 bases remaining between them.

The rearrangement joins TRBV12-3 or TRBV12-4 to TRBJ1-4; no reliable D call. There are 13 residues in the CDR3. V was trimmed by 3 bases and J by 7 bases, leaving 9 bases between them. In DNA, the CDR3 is TGTGCCAGCAGTTTTCGTTACAGTGAAAAACTGTTTTTT. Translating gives CASSFRYSEKLFF.

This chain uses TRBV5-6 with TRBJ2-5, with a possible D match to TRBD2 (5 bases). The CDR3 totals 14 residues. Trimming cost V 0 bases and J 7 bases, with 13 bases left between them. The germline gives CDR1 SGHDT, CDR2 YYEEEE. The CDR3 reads CASSLAGSPRTQYF. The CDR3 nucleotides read TGTGCCAGCAGCTTGGCGGGATCCCCGAGGACCCAGTACTTC.

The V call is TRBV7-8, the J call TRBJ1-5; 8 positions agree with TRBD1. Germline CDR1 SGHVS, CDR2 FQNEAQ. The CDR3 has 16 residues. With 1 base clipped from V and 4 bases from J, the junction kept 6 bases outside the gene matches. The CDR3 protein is CASSLVPDRDNQPQHF. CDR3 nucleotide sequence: TGTGCCAGCAGCTTAGTTCCGGACAGGGATAATCAGCCCCAGCATTTT.

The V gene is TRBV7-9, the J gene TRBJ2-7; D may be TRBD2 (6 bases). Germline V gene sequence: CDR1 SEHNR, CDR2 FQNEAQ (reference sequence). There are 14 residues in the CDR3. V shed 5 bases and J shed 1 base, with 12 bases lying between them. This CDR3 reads CASSQTGLSYEQYF. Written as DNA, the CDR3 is TGTGCCAGCAGCCAAACGGGACTTTCCTACGAGCAGTACTTC. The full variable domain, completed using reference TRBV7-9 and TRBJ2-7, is DTGVSQNPRHKITKRGQNVTFRCDPISEHNRLYWYRQTLGQGPEFLTYFQNEAQLEKSRLLSDRFSAERPKGSFSTLEIQRTEQGDSAMYLCASSQTGLSYEQYFGPGTRLTVT.

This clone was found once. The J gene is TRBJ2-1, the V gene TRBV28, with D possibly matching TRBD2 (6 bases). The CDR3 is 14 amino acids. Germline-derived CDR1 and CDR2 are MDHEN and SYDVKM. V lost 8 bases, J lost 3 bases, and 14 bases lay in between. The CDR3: CASVSGTHYNEQFF. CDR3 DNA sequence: TGTGCCAGCGTATCCGGGACTCACTACAATGAGCAGTTCTTC.

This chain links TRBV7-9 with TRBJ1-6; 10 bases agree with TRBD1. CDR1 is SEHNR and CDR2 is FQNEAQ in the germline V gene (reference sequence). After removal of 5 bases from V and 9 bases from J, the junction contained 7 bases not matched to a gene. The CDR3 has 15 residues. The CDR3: CASSPRTGGSSPLHF. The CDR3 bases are TGTGCCAGCAGCCCGCGGACAGGGGGAAGTTCACCCCTCCACTTT.

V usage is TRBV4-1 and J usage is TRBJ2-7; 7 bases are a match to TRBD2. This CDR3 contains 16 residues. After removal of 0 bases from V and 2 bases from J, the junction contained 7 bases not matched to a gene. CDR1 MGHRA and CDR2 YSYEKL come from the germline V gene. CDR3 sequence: CASSQDLSGTTYEQYF. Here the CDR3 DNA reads TGCGCCAGCAGCCAAGATCTGAGCGGGACTACCTACGAGCAGTACTTC.

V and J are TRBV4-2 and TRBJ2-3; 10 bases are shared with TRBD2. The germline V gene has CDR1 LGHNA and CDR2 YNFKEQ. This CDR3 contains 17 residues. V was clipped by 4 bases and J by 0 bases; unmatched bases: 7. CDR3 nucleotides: TGTGCCAGCAGCCTCCTATCTAGCGGGGGTAGCACAGATACGCAGTATTTT. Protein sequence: CASSLLSSGGSTDTQYF.

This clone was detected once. CDR3 coding DNA: TGTGCCAGCTCACCTACAGATATCTACGAGCAGTACTTC. This encodes CASSPTDIYEQYF. V usage is TRBV18 and J usage is TRBJ2-7; D unresolved. The CDR3 covers 13 residues. CDR1 is KGHSH and CDR2 is LQKENI in the germline V gene. V was pared by 3 bases and J by 3 bases, with 9 bases between.

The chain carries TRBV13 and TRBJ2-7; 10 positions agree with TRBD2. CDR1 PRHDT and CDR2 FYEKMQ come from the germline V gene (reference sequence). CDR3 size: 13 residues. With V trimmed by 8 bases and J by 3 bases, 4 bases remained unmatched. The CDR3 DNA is TGTGCCAGCCGTACTAGCGGGATCTACGAGCAGTACTTC. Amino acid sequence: CASRTSGIYEQYF.

The CDR3 here is CASSLTGVAELSTDTQYF. CDR3 bases: TGCGCCAGCAGCCTAACAGGGGTTGCGGAGCTAAGCACAGATACGCAGTATTTT. The V and J genes are TRBV4-1 and TRBJ2-3; 7 nucleotides align to TRBD1. The CDR3 consists of 18 residues. The V segment lost 4 bases and the J segment 0 bases; nucleotides outside the gene matches: 13. Germline V gene data show CDR1 as MGHRA and CDR2 as YSYEKL.

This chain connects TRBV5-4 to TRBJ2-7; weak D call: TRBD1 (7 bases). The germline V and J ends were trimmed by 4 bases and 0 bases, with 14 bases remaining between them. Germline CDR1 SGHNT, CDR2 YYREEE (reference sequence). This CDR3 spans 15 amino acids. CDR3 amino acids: CASSEGAGFSYEQYF. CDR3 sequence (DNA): TGTGCCAGCAGCGAGGGGGCGGGGTTCTCCTACGAGCAGTACTTC.

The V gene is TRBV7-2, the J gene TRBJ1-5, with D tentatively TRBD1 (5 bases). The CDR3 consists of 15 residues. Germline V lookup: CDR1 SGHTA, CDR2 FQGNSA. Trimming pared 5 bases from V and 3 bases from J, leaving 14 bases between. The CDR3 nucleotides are TGTGCCAGCAGCCCTCAAGGAGGGGTCAATCAGCCCCAGCATTTT. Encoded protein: CASSPQGGVNQPQHF.

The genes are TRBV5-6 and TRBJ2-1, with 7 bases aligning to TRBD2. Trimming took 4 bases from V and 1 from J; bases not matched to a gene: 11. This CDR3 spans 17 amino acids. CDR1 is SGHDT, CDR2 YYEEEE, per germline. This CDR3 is CASSPVGGRPSYNEQFF. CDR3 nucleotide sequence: TGTGCCAGCAGCCCGGTTGGCGGGAGACCTTCCTACAATGAGCAGTTCTTC.

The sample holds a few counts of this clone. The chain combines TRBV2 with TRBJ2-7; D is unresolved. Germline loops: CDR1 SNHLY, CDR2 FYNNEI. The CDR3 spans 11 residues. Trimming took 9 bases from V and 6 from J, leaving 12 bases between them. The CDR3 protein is CASQTAREQYF. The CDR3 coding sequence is TGTGCCAGTCAAACAGCACGCGAGCAGTACTTC.

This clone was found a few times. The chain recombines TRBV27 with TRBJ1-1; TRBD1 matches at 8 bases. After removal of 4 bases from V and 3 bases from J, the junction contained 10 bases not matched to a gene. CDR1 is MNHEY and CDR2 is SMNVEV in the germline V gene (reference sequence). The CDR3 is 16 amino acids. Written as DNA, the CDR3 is TGTGCCAGCAGTTATGGCCCATTGGACAGGGACACTGAAGCTTTCTTT. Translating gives CASSYGPLDRDTEAFF.

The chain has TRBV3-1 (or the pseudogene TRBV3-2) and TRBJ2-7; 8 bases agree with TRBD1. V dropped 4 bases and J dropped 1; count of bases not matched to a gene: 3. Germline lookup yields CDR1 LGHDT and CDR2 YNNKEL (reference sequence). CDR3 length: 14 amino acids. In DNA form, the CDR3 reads TGTGCCAGCAGCCTCGGACAGGGATCCTACGAGCAGTACTTC. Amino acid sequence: CASSLGQGSYEQYF.

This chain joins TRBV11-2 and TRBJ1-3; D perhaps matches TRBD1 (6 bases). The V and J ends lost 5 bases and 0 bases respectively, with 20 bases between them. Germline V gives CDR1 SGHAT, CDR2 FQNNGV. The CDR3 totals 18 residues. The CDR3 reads CASSTFRDTGSSGNTIYF. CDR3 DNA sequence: TGTGCCAGCAGCACCTTCCGGGACACGGGGTCCTCTGGAAACACCATATATTTT.